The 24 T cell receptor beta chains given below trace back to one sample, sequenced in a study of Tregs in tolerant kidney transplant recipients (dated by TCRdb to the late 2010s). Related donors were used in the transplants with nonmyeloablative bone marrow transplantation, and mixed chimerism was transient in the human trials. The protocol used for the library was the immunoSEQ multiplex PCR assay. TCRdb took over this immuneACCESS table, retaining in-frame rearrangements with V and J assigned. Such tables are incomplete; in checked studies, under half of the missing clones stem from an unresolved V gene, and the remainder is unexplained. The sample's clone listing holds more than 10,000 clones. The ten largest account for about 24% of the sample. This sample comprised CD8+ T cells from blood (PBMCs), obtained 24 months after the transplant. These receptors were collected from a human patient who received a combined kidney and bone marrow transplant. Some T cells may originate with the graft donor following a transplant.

The CDR3 sequence: CSARDQGDIGGYTF. CDR3 DNA (partial): TGCAGTGCTAGAGATCAGGGTGACATCGGGGGC. The rearrangement uses TRBV20-1 and TRBJ1-2; D may be TRBD1 (5 bases). The CDR3 end falls 3 residues outside the read, so it is completed with the germline J gene. CDR1 and CDR2 from the germline V gene are DFQATT and SNEGSKA (reference sequence). The CDR3 sequence is 14 residues long.

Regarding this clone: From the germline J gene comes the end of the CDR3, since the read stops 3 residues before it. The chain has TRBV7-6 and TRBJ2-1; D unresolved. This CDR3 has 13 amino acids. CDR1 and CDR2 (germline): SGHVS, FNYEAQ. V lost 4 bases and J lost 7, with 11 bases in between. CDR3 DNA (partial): TGTGCCAGCAGCTCTGTGTTGTTAAATGAG. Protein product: CASSSVLLNE. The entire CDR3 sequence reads CASSSVLLNEQFF.

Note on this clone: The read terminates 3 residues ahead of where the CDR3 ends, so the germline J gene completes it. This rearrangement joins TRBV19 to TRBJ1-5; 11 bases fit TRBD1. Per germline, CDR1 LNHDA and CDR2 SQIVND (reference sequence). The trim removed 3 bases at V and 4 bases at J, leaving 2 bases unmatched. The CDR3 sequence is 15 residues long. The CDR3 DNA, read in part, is TGTGCCAGTAGTATTGGGACAGGGGGAAATCAGCCC. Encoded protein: CASSIGTGGNQP. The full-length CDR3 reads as CASSIGTGGNQPQHF.

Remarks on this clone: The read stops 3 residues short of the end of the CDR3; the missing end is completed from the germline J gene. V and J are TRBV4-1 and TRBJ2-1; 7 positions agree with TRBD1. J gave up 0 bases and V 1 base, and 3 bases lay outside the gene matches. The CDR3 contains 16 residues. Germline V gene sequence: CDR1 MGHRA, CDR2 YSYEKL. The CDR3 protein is CASSQATGSSYNEQFF. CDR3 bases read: TGCGCCAGCAGCCAAGCGACAGGGAGCTCCTACAATGAG.

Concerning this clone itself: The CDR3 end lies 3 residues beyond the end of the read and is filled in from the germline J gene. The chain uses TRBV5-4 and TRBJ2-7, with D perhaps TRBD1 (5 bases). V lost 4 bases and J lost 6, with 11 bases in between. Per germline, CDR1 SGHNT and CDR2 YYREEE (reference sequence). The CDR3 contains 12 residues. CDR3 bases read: TGTGCCAGCAGCAACAGACAGTTCGAG. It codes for CASSNRQFE. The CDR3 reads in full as CASSNRQFEQYF.

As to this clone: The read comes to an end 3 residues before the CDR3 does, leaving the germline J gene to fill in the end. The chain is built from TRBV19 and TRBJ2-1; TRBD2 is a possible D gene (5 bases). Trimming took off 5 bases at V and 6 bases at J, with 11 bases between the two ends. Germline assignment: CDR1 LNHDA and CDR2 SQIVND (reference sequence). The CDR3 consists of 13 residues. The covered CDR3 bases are TGTGCCAGTAGTCCCGGGGTAGCCAATGAG. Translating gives CASSPGVANE. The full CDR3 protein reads CASSPGVANEQFF.

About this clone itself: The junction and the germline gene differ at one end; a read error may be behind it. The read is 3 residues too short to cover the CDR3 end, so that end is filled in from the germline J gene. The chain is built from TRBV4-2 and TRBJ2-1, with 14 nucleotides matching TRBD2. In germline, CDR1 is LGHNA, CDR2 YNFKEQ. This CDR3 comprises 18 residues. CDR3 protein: CASSQGGLAGGPYNEQFF. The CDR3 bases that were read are TGCGCCAGCAGCCAAGGTGGACTAGCGGGAGGCCCCTACAATGAG.

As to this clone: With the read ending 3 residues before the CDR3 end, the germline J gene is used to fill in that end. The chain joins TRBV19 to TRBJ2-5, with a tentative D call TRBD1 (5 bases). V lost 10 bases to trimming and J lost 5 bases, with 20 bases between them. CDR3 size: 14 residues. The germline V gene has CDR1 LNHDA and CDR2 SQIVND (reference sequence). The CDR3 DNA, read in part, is TGTGCCACCTCACCCTGGCAGGGAATCGAGACC. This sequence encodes CATSPWQGIET. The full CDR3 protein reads CATSPWQGIETQYF. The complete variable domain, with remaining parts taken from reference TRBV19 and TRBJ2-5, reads DGGITQSPKYLFRKEGQNVTLSCEQNLNHDAMYWYRQDPGQGLRLIYYSQIVNDFQKGDIAEGYSVSREKKESFPLTVTSAQKNPTAFYLCATSPWQGIETQYFGPGTRLLVL.

Here the CDR3 reads CSVGGLAGADEQFF. The sequenced part of the CDR3 DNA is TGCAGCGTTGGAGGACTAGCGGGAGCGGATGAG. This rearrangement joins TRBV29-1 to TRBJ2-1, with 13 bases lining up with TRBD2. The CDR3 end falls 3 residues outside the read, so it is completed with the germline J gene. Per the germline V gene, CDR1 is SQVTM and CDR2 is ANQGSEA. The CDR3 length is 14 residues. Unmatched junction bases numbered 5, after V lost 4 bases and J lost 8 bases.

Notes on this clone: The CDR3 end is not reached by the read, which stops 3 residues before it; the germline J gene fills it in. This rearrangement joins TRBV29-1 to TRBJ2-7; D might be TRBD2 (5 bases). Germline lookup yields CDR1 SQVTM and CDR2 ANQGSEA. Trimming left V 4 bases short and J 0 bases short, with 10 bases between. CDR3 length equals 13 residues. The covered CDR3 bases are TGCAGCGTTGTGGTGACTAACTCCTACGAG. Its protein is CSVVVTNSYE. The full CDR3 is CSVVVTNSYEQYF.

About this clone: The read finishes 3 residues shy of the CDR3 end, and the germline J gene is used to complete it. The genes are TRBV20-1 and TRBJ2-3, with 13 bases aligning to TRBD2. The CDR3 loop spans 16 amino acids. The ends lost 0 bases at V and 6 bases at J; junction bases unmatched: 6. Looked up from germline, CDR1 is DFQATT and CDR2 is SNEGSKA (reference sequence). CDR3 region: CSAREGLAGSWDTQYF. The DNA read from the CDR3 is TGCAGTGCTAGAGAGGGACTAGCGGGAAGTTGGGATACG.

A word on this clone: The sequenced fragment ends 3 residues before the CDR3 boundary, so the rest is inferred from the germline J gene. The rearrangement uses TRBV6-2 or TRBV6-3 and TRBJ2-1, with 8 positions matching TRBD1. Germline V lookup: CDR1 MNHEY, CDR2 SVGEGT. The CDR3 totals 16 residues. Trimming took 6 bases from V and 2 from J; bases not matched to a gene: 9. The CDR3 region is CASRGLGTGTYNEQFF. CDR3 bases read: TGTGCCAGCAGGGGGTTGGGGACAGGAACCTACAATGAG.

CDR3 sequence: CASSNLAGGYNEQFF. The sequenced CDR3 bases are TGTGCCAGTAGTAATTTAGCGGGAGGCTACAATGAG. This rearrangement joins TRBV19 to TRBJ2-1, with 10 bases matching TRBD2. The read terminates 3 residues before the CDR3 end, so the remaining end is supplied by the germline J gene. Trimming removed 4 bases from V and 3 bases from J; junction bases left unmatched: 3. This CDR3 is 15 amino acids long. Germline assignment: CDR1 LNHDA and CDR2 SQIVND (reference sequence).

CDR3 bases read: TGTGCCAGCAGTGAATTGGGACTAGCCCACGAG. Encoded protein: CASSELGLAHE. The full CDR3 protein reads CASSELGLAHEQYF. This chain uses TRBV6-1 with TRBJ2-7, with TRBD2 identical over 9 bases. The read finishes 3 residues shy of the CDR3 end, and the germline J gene is used to complete it. With 2 bases clipped from V and 5 bases from J, the junction kept 4 bases outside the gene matches. The CDR3 has 14 amino acids. CDR1 is MNHNS and CDR2 is SASEGT in the germline V gene.

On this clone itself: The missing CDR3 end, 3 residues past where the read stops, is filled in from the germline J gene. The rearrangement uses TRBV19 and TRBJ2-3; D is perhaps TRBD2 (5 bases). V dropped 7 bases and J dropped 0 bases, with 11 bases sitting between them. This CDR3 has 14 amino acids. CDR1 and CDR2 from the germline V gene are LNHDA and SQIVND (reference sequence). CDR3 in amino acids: CASTQSGSTDTQYF. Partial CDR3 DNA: TGTGCCAGTACCCAGAGCGGAAGCACAGATACG.

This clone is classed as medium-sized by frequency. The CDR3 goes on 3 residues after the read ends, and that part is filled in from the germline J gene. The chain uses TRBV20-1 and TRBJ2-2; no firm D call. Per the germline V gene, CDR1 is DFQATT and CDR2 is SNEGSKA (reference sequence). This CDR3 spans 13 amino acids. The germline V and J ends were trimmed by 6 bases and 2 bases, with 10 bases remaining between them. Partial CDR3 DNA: TGCAGTGCACAGACGGAAAACACCGGGGAG. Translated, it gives CSAQTENTGE. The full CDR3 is CSAQTENTGELFF.

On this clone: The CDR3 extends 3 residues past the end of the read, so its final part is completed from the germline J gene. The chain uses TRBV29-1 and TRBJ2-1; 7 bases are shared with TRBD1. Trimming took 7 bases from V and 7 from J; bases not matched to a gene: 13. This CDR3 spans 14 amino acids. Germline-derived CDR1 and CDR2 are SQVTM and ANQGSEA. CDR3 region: CSAITGVLGNEQFF. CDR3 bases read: TGCAGCGCAATTACAGGGGTTCTGGGTAATGAG.

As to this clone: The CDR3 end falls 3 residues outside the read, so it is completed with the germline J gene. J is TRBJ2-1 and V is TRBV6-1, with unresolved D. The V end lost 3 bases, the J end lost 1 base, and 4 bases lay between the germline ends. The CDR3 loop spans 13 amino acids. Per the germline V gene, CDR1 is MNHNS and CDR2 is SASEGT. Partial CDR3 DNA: TGTGCCAGCAGTGACCTGTCCTACAATGAG. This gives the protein CASSDLSYNE. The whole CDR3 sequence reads CASSDLSYNEQFF.

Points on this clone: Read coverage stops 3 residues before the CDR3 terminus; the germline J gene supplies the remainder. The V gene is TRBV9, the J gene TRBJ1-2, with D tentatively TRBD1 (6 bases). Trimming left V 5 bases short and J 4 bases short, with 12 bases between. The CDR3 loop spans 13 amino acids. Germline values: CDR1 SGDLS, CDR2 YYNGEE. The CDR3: CASRGDTSYGYTF. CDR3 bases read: TGTGCCAGCAGAGGGGACACCAGCTATGGC.

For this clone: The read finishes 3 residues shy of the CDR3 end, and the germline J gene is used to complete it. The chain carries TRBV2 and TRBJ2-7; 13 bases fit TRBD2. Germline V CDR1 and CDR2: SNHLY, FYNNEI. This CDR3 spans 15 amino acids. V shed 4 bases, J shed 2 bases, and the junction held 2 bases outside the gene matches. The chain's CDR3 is CASSVGLAGPYEQYF. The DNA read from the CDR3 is TGTGCCAGCAGTGTGGGACTAGCGGGACCCTACGAG.

The CDR3 spells CASSPWPTDTQYF. Incomplete CDR3 DNA: TGTGCCAGCAGCCCGTGGCCCACCGATACG. The rearrangement uses TRBV7-6 and TRBJ2-3, with unresolved D. The read ends 3 residues before the CDR3 terminus; that terminus is restored from the germline J gene. This CDR3 has 13 amino acids. The V end lost 5 bases, the J end lost 6 bases, and 12 bases lay between the germline ends. Germline V gene data show CDR1 as SGHVS and CDR2 as FNYEAQ.

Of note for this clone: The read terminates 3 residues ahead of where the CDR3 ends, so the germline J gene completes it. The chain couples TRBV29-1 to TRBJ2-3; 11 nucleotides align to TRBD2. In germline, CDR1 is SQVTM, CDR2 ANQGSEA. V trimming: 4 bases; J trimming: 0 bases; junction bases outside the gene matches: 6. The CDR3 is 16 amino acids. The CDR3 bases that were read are TGCAGCGTTGGGGGAAGGACTAGCGGGAGCACAGATACG. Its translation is CSVGGRTSGSTDT. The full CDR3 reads CSVGGRTSGSTDTQYF.

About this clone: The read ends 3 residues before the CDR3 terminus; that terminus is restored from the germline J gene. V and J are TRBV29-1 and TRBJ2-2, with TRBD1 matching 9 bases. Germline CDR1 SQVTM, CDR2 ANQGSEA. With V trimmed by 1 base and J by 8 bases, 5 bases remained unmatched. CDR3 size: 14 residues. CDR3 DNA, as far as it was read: TGCAGCGTTGAAGGGGACAGGGTAGCAGGGGAG. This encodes CSVEGDRVAGE. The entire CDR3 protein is CSVEGDRVAGELFF.

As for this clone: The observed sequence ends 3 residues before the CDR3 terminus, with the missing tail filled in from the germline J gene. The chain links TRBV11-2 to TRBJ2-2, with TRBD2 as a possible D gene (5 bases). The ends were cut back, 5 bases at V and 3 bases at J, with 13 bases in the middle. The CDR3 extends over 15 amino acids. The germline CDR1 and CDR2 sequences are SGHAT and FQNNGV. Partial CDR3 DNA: TGTGCCAGCAGCCCCTTCGGAGCGGACACCGGGGAG. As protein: CASSPFGADTGE. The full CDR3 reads CASSPFGADTGELFF.